This TCR beta chain was obtained from a study of T cells in Graves' hyperthyroidism and ophthalmopathy. Clinical symptoms, serum thyroxine, TRAb, thyroid ultrasound and orbital computed tomography informed diagnoses. A 10 ml volume of fresh peripheral blood provided the PBMCs. Regarding this clonotype: Antigen specificity is unknown.

Study results and limitations: It was a median 6.5 months before onset that the model predicted ophthalmopathy. Blood held most thyroid clonotypes expanded above 0.001 frequency.

The CDR3 contains 15 residues. Amplification yielded TCR beta CDR3 regions, with RNA transcripts as the source. HTBI primers were employed in a first-round RT-PCR of the TCR CDR3. Each CDR3 protein gets one entry after TCRdb re-called the multiplex PCR reads with MiXCR. Seen here are around 300,000 distinct CDR3 sequences, over 20% observed once, and the top ten hold approximately 60%. This TCR was sampled from a man younger than 40 with Graves' ophthalmopathy. V and J are TRBV12-2 and TRBJ1-2. TRBV12-2 is described as a pseudogene. The sample comprised blood. This CDR3 is CAILLGAASNYGYTF. CDR3 nucleotides: TGTGCGATCTTACTCGGAGCAGCCTCTAACTATGGCTACACCTTC.